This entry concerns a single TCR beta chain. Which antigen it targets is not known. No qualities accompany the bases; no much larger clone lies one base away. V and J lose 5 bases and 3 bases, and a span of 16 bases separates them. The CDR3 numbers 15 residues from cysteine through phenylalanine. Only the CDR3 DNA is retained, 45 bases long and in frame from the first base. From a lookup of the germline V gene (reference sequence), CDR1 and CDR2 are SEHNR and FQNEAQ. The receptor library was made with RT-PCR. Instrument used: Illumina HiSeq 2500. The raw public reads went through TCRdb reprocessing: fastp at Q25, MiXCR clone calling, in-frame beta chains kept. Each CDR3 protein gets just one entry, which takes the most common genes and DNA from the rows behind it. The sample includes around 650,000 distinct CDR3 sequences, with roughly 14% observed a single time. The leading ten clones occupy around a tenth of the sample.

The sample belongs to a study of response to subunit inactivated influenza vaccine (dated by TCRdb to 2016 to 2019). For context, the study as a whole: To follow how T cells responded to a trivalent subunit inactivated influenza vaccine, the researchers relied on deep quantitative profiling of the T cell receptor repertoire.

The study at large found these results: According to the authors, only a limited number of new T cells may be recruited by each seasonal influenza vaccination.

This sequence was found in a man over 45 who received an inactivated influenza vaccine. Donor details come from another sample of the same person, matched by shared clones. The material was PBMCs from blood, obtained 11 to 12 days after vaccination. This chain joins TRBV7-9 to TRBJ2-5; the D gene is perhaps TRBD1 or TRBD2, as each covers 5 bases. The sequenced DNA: TGTGCCAGCAGCCTCCCGGGACCCTCCGAAGAGACCCAGTACTTC. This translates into CASSLPGPSEETQYF.